Presented here are 23 T cell receptor beta chains from one specimen sequenced in a study of T cell repertoires in cytomegalovirus infection. MiXCR, applied by TCRdb to the reads, yields one record per CDR3 protein. The sample shows under 850,000 distinct CDR3 sequences, around 31% of them seen only once. For these TCRs, the target antigens are not known. Sequenced material: cultured PBMCs, taken from culture after CMV antigen stimulation. Receptors originate from a human donor in good health (CMV status not recorded). Some clones in this sample may be carry-over from other donors' samples.

This clonotype was observed a few times. The chain joins TRBV6-1 to TRBJ2-5; TRBD1 is a possible D gene (6 bases). This CDR3 is built from 14 residues. Germline-derived CDR1 and CDR2 are MNHNS and SASEGT. V lost 1 base and J lost 2, with 8 bases in between. The CDR3 is CASSEGTAQETQYF. CDR3 nucleotides: TGTGCCAGCAGTGAAGGGACAGCACAAGAGACCCAGTACTTC.

The chain joins TRBV15 to TRBJ2-1; either TRBD1 or TRBD2 may supply D (5 bases each). Germline CDR1 reads LNHNV; CDR2 reads YYDKDF (reference sequence). V gave up 7 bases and J gave up 6 bases, with 13 bases separating them. The CDR3 is made up of 13 amino acids. CDR3 protein: CATTLGTSNEQFF. The CDR3 nucleotides read TGTGCCACCACCTTGGGGACCTCCAATGAGCAGTTCTTC.

Comments on this clonotype: Since the CDR3 does not end with the conserved phenylalanine or tryptophan, this likely comes from a read error. The chain couples TRBV6-6 to TRBJ2-1; 7 positions agree with TRBD1. This CDR3 is built from 16 residues. Germline-derived CDR1 and CDR2 are MNHNY and SVGAGI (reference sequence). The V segment lost 4 bases and the J segment 8 bases; nucleotides outside the gene matches: 14. CDR3 protein: CASSSTPGTASYEQFL. The CDR3 coding sequence is TGTGCCAGCAGTTCCACCCCTGGGACAGCCAGCTATGAGCAGTTCTTA.

The rearrangement joins TRBV10-3 to TRBJ2-3; tentatively, D is TRBD1 (5 bases). The CDR3 is made up of 14 amino acids. Deletions cut 5 bases from V and 0 bases from J, with 9 bases between. The germline CDR1 and CDR2 sequences are ENHRY and SYGVKD. In nucleotides, the CDR3 is TGTGCCATCAGTTTCGACAGTAGCACAGATACGCAGTATTTT. This translates into CAISFDSSTDTQYF.

For this clonotype: This clone may be a read error of a much larger clone one base away. The genes are TRBV7-2 and TRBJ2-7, with TRBD1 matching over 7 bases. CDR1 is SGHTA, CDR2 FQGNSA, per germline. The CDR3 loop spans 15 amino acids. J gave up 0 bases and V 0 bases, and 2 bases lay outside the gene matches. The DNA of the CDR3 is TGTGCCAGCAGCTTAGCTCGGGACAGCTCCTACGAGCAGTACTTC. Its translation is CASSLARDSSYEQYF.

The genes are TRBV2 and TRBJ2-3, with TRBD2 as a possible D gene (5 bases). The CDR3 runs 14 residues. The germline CDR1 and CDR2 sequences are SNHLY and FYNNEI. Deletions cut 10 bases from V and 2 bases from J, with 16 bases between. The chain's CDR3 is CANRADFATDTQYF. CDR3 in DNA: TGTGCCAACCGGGCGGACTTCGCCACAGATACGCAGTATTTT.

The rearrangement joins TRBV7-2 to TRBJ2-3; tentatively, D is TRBD1 (5 bases). This CDR3 has 16 residues. The germline V and J ends were trimmed by 4 bases and 1 base, with 15 bases remaining between them. Per the germline V gene, CDR1 is SGHTA and CDR2 is FQGNSA. The CDR3 DNA reads TGTGCCAGCAGCTCAAAAAGGACATTCGGCACAGATACGCAGTATTTT. This codes for CASSSKRTFGTDTQYF.

This clonotype has at least ten counts. The chain combines TRBV7-8 with TRBJ2-7; TRBD1 matches at 11 bases. Germline V gene lookup returns CDR1 SGHVS and CDR2 FQNEAQ. The CDR3 has 14 residues. V shed 4 bases, J shed 8 bases, and the junction held 7 bases outside the gene matches. The CDR3 nucleotides read TGTGCCAGCAGCTCAGGACAGGGGGCGCGGAAGCAGTACTTC. Translating gives CASSSGQGARKQYF. Full variable domain (rest looked up from reference TRBV7-8 and TRBJ2-7): GAGVSQSPRYKVAKRGQDVALRCDPISGHVSLFWYQQALGQGPEFLTYFQNEAQLDKSGLPSDRFFAERPEGSVSTLKIQRTQQEDSAVYLCASSSGQGARKQYFGPGTRLTVT.

A few counts support this clonotype. The chain links TRBV7-8 to TRBJ2-7, with 8 bases that match TRBD1. J gave up 5 bases and V 8 bases, and 8 bases lay outside the gene matches. Germline CDR1 SGHVS, CDR2 FQNEAQ. The CDR3 spans 13 residues. CDR3 nucleotides: TGTGCCAGCGATACAGGGGGATCCGACGAGCAGTACTTC. Its protein product is CASDTGGSDEQYF.

This clonotype was seen more than once but under ten times. The gene calls are TRBV28 and TRBJ2-3; D might be TRBD2 (6 bases). This CDR3 has 17 amino acids. Germline CDR1 reads MDHEN; CDR2 reads SYDVKM. V was shortened by 7 bases and J by 4 bases, with 24 bases between the two germline ends. The CDR3 DNA reads as TGTGCCAGCATTCTACTCCGTAGCGGTCGATCTCCAGATACGCAGTATTTT. The encoded protein is CASILLRSGRSPDTQYF.

This chain joins TRBV28 and TRBJ1-2, with D perhaps TRBD1 (6 bases). V lost 3 bases to trimming and J lost 6 bases, with 17 bases between them. The V gene's germline CDR1 is MDHEN and CDR2 SYDVKM. The CDR3 is 15 residues long. The CDR3 is CASSFGGSGGDGYTF. The CDR3 bases are TGTGCCAGCAGTTTCGGGGGCTCGGGGGGTGATGGCTACACCTTC.

This clonotype was observed a handful of times. The junction and the germline gene differ at one end; a read error may be behind it. The chain uses TRBV7-2 and TRBJ2-3; D uncertain. CDR3 size: 13 residues. Looked up from germline, CDR1 is SGHTA and CDR2 is FQGNSA. Here the CDR3 reads CASTLVMADTQYF. CDR3 bases: TGTGCCAGCACCTTAGTTATGGCAGATACGCAGTATTTT.

V usage is TRBV29-1 and J usage is TRBJ1-1; TRBD1 matches 9 bases. This CDR3 region has 12 residues. Germline V gene sequence: CDR1 SQVTM, CDR2 ANQGSEA. J was trimmed by 9 bases and V by 4 bases; bases with no gene match: 6. Here the CDR3 reads CSVVGDRVKAFF. CDR3 nucleotides: TGCAGCGTTGTAGGGGACAGGGTAAAAGCTTTCTTT.

This clonotype was observed a few times. The chain couples TRBV2 to TRBJ1-6; D not resolved. The CDR3 is 14 amino acids. Trimming stripped 3 bases from V and 7 bases from J, with 10 bases between. Germline CDR1 SNHLY, CDR2 FYNNEI. CDR3 protein: CASSESVRNSPLHF. In nucleotides, the CDR3 is TGTGCCAGCAGTGAGTCCGTACGGAATTCACCCCTCCACTTT.

This clonotype was counted ten times or more. This rearrangement joins TRBV7-2 to TRBJ2-3; 10 bases line up with TRBD2. This CDR3 is 15 amino acids long. CDR1 SGHTA and CDR2 FQGNSA come from the germline V gene. The junction had 2 bases not matched to a gene; V was cut back by 0 bases and J by 5 bases. The CDR3 DNA reads TGTGCCAGCAGCTTAGCTGGGACTAGCGTAGATACGCAGTATTTT. It yields the protein CASSLAGTSVDTQYF.

V usage is TRBV19 and J usage is TRBJ1-5, with TRBD1 as a possible D gene (5 bases). The germline V gene encodes CDR1 LNHDA and CDR2 SQIVND (reference sequence). This CDR3 is 15 amino acids long. Deletions cut 4 bases from V and 5 bases from J, with 15 bases between. The CDR3 region is CASSTRGVWDQPQHF. In DNA form, the CDR3 reads TGTGCCAGTAGTACCCGGGGGGTGTGGGATCAGCCCCAGCATTTT.

The chain employs TRBV2 and TRBJ2-3; D call uncertain. Germline assignment: CDR1 SNHLY and CDR2 FYNNEI. CDR3 length equals 15 residues. The ends were cut back, 4 bases at V and 0 bases at J, with 11 bases in the middle. The CDR3 DNA sequence: TGTGCCAGCAGTGGTGTTAGCACTAGCACAGATACGCAGTATTTT. Its protein is CASSGVSTSTDTQYF.

This clonotype turned up a few times. This chain joins TRBV6-6 and TRBJ2-7; D unclear. Germline CDR1 reads MNHNY; CDR2 reads SVGAGI (reference sequence). Trimming stripped 7 bases from V and 2 bases from J, with 15 bases between. This CDR3 has 14 residues. CDR3: CASTEVASTYEQYF. CDR3 nucleotide sequence: TGTGCCAGCACCGAGGTGGCTTCTACCTACGAGCAGTACTTC.

This clonotype has only a few counts. The chain uses TRBV4-1 and TRBJ2-1, with 9 bases fitting TRBD2. This CDR3 is built from 19 residues. Trimming cost V 0 bases and J 5 bases; bases outside gene matches: 14. Germline V CDR1 and CDR2: MGHRA, YSYEKL. The CDR3 loop reads CASSQDFRSLAGLHNEQFF. The CDR3 nucleotides read TGCGCCAGCAGCCAAGATTTCCGGTCCCTAGCGGGACTCCACAATGAGCAGTTCTTC.

This clonotype was observed a handful of times. The chain combines TRBV7-2 with TRBJ2-7, with 8 bases aligning to TRBD2. V trimming: 2 bases; J trimming: 3 bases; junction bases outside the gene matches: 12. Germline V gene sequence: CDR1 SGHTA, CDR2 FQGNSA. The CDR3 is 17 amino acids. CDR3 protein: CASSLMARIAGNYEQYF. CDR3 nucleotide sequence: TGTGCCAGCAGCTTAATGGCACGGATAGCGGGAAACTACGAGCAGTACTTC.

A few counts support this clonotype. The V call is TRBV6-1, the J call TRBJ1-1, with D possibly matching TRBD1 (5 bases). From germline, CDR1 is MNHNS and CDR2 SASEGT. V was trimmed by 0 bases and J by 0 bases, leaving 8 bases between them. This CDR3 is 15 amino acids long. In DNA, the CDR3 is TGTGCCAGCAGTGAAGCAGGGGCGTTGAACACTGAAGCTTTCTTT. It is translated as CASSEAGALNTEAFF.

This clonotype was detected a few times. The chain is built from TRBV5-1 and TRBJ2-3; tentative D call: TRBD2 (5 bases). The CDR3 contains 15 residues. Between the trimmed V and J ends, which lost 0 bases and 2 bases, there was a span of 10 bases. CDR1 and CDR2 from the germline V gene are SGHRS and YFSETQ. The CDR3 is CASSLVRETTDTQYF. The DNA for the CDR3 is TGCGCCAGCAGCTTGGTTCGGGAAACCACAGATACGCAGTATTTT.

There are many counts of this clonotype. The chain uses TRBV7-2 and TRBJ2-3, with 7 bases that match TRBD2. The CDR3 consists of 15 residues. From germline, CDR1 is SGHTA and CDR2 FQGNSA. The junction had 6 bases not matched to a gene; V was cut back by 4 bases and J by 2 bases. This CDR3 is CASSSTGTNTDTQYF. Here the CDR3 DNA reads TGTGCCAGCAGCTCTACCGGGACTAACACAGATACGCAGTATTTT.